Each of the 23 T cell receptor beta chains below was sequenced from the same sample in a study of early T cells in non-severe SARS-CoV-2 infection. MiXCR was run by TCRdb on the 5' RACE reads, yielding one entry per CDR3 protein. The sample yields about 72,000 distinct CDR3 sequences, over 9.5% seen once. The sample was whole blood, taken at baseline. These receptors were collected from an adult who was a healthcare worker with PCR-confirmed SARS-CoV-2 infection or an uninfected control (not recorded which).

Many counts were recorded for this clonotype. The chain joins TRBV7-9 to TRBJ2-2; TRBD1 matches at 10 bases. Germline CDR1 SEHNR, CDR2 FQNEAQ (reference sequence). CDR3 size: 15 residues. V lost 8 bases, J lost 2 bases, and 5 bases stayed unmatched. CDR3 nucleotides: TGTGCCAGCGACAGGGGGCTAGGTAACACCGGGGAGCTGTTTTTT. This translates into CASDRGLGNTGELFF.

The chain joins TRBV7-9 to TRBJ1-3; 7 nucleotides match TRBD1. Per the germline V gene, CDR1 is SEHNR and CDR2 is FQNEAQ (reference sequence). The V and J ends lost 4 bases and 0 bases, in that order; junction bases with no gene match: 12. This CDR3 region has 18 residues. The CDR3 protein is CASSSAPTGQSSGNTIYF. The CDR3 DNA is TGTGCCAGCAGCTCCGCCCCGACGGGACAGAGCTCTGGAAACACCATATATTTT.

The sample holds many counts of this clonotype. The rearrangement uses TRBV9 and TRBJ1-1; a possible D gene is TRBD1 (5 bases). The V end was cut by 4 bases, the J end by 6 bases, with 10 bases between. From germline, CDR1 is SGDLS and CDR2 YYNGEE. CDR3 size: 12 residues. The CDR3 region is CASSSWGAEAFF. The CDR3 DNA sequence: TGTGCCAGCAGCTCGTGGGGGGCTGAAGCTTTCTTT.

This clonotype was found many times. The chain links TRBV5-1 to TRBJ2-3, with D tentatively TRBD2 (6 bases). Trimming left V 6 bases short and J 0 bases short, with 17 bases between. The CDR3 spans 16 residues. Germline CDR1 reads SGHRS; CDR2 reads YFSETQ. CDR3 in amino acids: CASKQAVGGSTDTQYF. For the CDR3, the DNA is TGCGCCAGCAAGCAGGCTGTGGGGGGAAGCACAGATACGCAGTATTTT. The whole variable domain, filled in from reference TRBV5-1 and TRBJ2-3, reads KAGVTQTPRYLIKTRGQQVTLSCSPISGHRSVSWYQQTPGQGLQFLFEYFSETQRNKGNFPGRFSGRQFSNSRSEMNVSTLELGDSALYLCASKQAVGGSTDTQYFGPGTRLTVL.

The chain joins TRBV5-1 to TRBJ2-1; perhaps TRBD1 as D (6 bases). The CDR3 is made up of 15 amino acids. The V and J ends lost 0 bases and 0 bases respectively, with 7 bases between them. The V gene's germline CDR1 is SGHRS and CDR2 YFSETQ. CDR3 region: CASSLGQVSYNEQFF. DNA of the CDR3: TGCGCCAGCAGCTTGGGACAGGTCTCCTACAATGAGCAGTTCTTC.

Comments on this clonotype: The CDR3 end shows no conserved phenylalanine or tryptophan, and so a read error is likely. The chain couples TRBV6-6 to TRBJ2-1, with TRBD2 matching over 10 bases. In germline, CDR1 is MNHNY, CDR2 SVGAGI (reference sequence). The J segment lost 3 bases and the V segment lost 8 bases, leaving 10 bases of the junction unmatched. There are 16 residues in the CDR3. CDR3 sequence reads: CASLPLLAGYYNEQFI. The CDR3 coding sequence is TGTGCCAGCCTACCCCTACTAGCGGGGTACTACAATGAGCAGTTCATC.

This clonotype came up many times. CDR3 region: CASGLGGNTEAFF. The CDR3 DNA follows: TGTGCTAGTGGTTTGGGGGGGAACACTGAAGCTTTCTTT. The chain combines TRBV12-5 with TRBJ1-1; no clear D gene. The CDR3 spans 13 residues. Trimming took off 1 base at V and 1 base at J, with 4 bases between the two ends. Germline CDR1 is LGHNT and CDR2 is FRNRAP.

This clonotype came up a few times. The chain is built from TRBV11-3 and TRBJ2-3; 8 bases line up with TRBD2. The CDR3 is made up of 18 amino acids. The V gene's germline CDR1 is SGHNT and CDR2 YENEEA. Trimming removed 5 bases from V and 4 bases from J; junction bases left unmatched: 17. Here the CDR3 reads CASSLTPRLAGRADTQYF. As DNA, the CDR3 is TGTGCCAGCAGCCTAACACCCCGTTTAGCGGGGCGGGCAGATACGCAGTATTTT.

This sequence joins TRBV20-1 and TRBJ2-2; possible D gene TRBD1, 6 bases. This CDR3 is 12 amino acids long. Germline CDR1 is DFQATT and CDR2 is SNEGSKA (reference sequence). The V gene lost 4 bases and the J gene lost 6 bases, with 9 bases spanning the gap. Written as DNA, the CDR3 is TGCAGTGCTACACAGGGATCCGGGGAGCTGTTTTTT. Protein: CSATQGSGELFF.

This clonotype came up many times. This CDR3 is CASSGGAGRITDTQYF. The CDR3 region has the DNA TGTGCCAGCAGCGGAGGGGCAGGGCGAATCACAGATACGCAGTATTTT. The genes are TRBV9 and TRBJ2-3; the D gene could be TRBD1 or TRBD2 (5 bases each). Trimming left V 3 bases short and J 2 bases short, with 16 bases between. Germline loops: CDR1 SGDLS, CDR2 YYNGEE. CDR3 size: 16 residues.

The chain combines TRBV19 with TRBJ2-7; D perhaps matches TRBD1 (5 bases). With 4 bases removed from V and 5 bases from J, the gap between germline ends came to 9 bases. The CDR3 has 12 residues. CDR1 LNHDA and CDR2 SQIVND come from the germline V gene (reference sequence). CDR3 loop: CASSTLGDEQYF. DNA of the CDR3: TGTGCCAGTAGTACCCTAGGGGACGAGCAGTACTTC.

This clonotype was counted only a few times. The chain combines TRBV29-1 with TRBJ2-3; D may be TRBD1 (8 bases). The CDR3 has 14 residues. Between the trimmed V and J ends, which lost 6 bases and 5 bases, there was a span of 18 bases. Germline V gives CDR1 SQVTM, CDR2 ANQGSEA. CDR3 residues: CSVGRTGYEDTQYF. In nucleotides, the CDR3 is TGCAGCGTCGGGAGGACAGGGTATGAAGATACGCAGTATTTT.

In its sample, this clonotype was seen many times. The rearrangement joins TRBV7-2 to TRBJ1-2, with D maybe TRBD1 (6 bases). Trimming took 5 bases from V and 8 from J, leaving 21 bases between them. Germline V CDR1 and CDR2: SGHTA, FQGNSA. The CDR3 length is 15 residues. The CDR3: CASSPDPAQGGGYTF. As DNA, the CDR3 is TGTGCCAGCAGCCCCGACCCGGCACAGGGAGGAGGCTACACCTTC. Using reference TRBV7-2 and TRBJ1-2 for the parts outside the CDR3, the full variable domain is GAGVSQSPSNKVTEKGKDVELRCDPISGHTALYWYRQSLGQGLEFLIYFQGNSAPDKSGLPSDRFSAERTGGSVSTLTIQRTQQEDSAVYLCASSPDPAQGGGYTFGSGTRLTVV.

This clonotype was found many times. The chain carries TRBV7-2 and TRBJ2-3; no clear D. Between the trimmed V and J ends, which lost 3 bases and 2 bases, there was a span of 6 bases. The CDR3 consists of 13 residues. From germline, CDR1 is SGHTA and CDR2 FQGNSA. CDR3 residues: CASSLGYTDTQYF. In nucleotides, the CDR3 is TGTGCCAGCAGCTTGGGTTACACAGATACGCAGTATTTT. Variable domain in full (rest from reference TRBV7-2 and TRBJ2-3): GAGVSQSPSNKVTEKGKDVELRCDPISGHTALYWYRQSLGQGLEFLIYFQGNSAPDKSGLPSDRFSAERTGGSVSTLTIQRTQQEDSAVYLCASSLGYTDTQYFGPGTRLTVL.

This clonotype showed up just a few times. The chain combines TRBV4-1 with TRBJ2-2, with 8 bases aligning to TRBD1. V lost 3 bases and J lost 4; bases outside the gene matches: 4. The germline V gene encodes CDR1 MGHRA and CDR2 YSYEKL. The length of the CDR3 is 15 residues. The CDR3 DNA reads TGCGCCAGCAGCCAGTGGACAGGGTCCACCGGGGAGCTGTTTTTT. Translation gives CASSQWTGSTGELFF.

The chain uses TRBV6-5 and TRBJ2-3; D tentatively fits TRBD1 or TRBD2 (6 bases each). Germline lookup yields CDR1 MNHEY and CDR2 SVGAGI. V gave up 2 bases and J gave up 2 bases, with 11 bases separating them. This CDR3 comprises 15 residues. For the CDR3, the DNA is TGTGCCAGCAGTTACCGGGGGCGGGCCACAGATACGCAGTATTTT. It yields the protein CASSYRGRATDTQYF.

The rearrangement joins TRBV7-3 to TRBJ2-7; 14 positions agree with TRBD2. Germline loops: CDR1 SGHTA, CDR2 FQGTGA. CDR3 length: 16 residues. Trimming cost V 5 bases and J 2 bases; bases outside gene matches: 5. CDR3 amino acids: CASSPGTSGGAYEQYF. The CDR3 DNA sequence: TGTGCCAGCAGCCCCGGGACTAGCGGGGGAGCCTACGAGCAGTACTTC.

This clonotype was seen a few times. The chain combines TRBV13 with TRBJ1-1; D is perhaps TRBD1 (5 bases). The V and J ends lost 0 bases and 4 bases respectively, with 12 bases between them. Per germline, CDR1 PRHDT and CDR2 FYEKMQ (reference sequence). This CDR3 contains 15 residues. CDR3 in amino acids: CASSLGLSGGTEAFF. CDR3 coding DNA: TGTGCCAGCAGCTTAGGCCTTTCGGGGGGCACTGAAGCTTTCTTT.

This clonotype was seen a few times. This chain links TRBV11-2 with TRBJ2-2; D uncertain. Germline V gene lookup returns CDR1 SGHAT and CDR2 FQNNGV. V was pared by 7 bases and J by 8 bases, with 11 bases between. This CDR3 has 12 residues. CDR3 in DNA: TGTGCCAGCAACCCACCGTCGGGGGAGCTGTTTTTT. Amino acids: CASNPPSGELFF.

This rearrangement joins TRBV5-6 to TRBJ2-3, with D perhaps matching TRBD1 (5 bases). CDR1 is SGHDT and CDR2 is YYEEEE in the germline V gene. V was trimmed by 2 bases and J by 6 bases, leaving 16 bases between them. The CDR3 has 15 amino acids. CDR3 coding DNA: TGTGCCAGCAGCTTTTGGGCAGGGTTGATGGATACGCAGTATTTT. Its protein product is CASSFWAGLMDTQYF. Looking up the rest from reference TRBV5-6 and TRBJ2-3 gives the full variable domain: DAGVTQSPTHLIKTRGQQVTLRCSPKSGHDTVSWYQQALGQGPQFIFQYYEEEERQRGNFPDRFSGHQFPNYSSELNVNALLLGDSALYLCASSFWAGLMDTQYFGPGTRLTVL.

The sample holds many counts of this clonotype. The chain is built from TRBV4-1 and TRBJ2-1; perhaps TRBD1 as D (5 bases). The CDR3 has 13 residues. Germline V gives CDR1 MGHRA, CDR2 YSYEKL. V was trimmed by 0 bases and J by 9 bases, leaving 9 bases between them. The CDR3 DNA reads TGCGCCAGCAGCCAAGATCTAAGGGGTGAGCAGTTCTTC. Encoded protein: CASSQDLRGEQFF.

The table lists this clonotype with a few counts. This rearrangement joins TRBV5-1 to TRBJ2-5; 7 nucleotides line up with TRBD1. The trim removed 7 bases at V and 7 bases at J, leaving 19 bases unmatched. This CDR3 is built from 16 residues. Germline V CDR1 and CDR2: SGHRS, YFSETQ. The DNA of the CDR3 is TGCGCCAGCGCCGACCCACGGGACAGCGTTTTTGCGACCCAGTACTTC. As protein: CASADPRDSVFATQYF.

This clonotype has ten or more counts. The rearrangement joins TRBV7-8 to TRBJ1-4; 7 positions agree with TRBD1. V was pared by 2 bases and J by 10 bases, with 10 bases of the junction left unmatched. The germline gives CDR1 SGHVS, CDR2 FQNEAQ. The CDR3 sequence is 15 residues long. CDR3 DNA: TGTGCCAGCAGCTTAAGTGAGGGGGCTGGAGTAAAACTGTTTTTT. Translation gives CASSLSEGAGVKLFF.